These 20 T cell receptor beta chains came from one sample sequenced in a study of identifying expanded T cells in peripheral blood. The protocol was immunoSEQ multiplex PCR, while the TCRdb copy is restricted to in-frame clones and leaves out a portion. The table records 100,000 or so clones, over 75% of them present only once. The sequenced sample was blood. These receptors were obtained from a person aged 18 to 70 in good health.

The DNA of the CDR3 is TGTGCCGTTGCAAGTCGGCCTTCGCGGGCAGATACGCAGTATTTT. Protein sequence: CAVASRPSRADTQYF. The gene calls are TRBV28 and TRBJ2-3, with D maybe TRBD2 (5 bases). Germline CDR1 and CDR2: MDHEN and SYDVKM. The V and J ends lost 11 bases and 4 bases respectively, with 22 bases between them. The CDR3 length is 15 residues.

As concerns this clone: Other DNA sequences of this sample code for an identical CDR3. The V and J genes are TRBV6-5 and TRBJ1-5, with unresolved D. This CDR3 is 13 amino acids long. Trimming shortened V by 6 bases and J by 3 bases, and 9 bases separated the two germline ends. Germline V CDR1 and CDR2: MNHEY, SVGAGI. In DNA, the CDR3 is TGTGCCAGCAGCCACAGAATCAATCAGCCCCAGCATTTT. It is translated as CASSHRINQPQHF.

Only one count was recorded for this clone. The chain is built from TRBV2 and TRBJ2-1, with D tentatively TRBD2 (6 bases). V was cut by 5 bases and J by 2 bases, with 10 bases left in between. The CDR3 has 14 amino acids. Germline V gene data show CDR1 as SNHLY and CDR2 as FYNNEI. The CDR3 nucleotides are TGTGCCAGCAGTCGGGTAGCGGCCTACAATGAGCAGTTCTTC. This translates into CASSRVAAYNEQFF.

This chain connects TRBV11-2 to TRBJ2-3; D ambiguous. The length of the CDR3 is 14 residues. The V and J ends lost 5 bases and 2 bases respectively, with 11 bases between them. In germline, CDR1 is SGHAT, CDR2 FQNNGV. Here the CDR3 DNA reads TGTGCCAGCAGCCCGTCCGGATACACAGATACGCAGTATTTT. This gives the protein CASSPSGYTDTQYF.

This chain links TRBV18 with TRBJ1-5, with unresolved D. The CDR3 is made up of 15 amino acids. CDR1 is KGHSH, CDR2 LQKENI, per germline. The ends were cut back, 2 bases at V and 4 bases at J, with 12 bases in the middle. CDR3 coding DNA: TGTGCCAGCTCACCAGGGAATCTGAAGAATCAGCCCCAGCATTTT. Protein product: CASSPGNLKNQPQHF.

There are a few counts of this clone. Sequence at one end of the junction differs from germline and may be a read error. This rearrangement joins TRBV13 to TRBJ2-7, with TRBD2 as a possible D gene (6 bases). The germline V gene encodes CDR1 PRHDT and CDR2 FYEKMQ (reference sequence). This CDR3 has 12 residues. The CDR3 DNA is TGTGCCAGCAGTTTAGCGGCAGGGGAGCAGTACTTC. It is translated as CASSLAAGEQYF.

The V and J genes are TRBV2 and TRBJ1-5; D gene unclear. The germline gives CDR1 SNHLY, CDR2 FYNNEI. V dropped 7 bases and J dropped 1 base, with 14 bases sitting between them. CDR3 size: 15 residues. The DNA for the CDR3 is TGTGCCAGCACCCTTAGCCGGGGAAGCAATCAGCCCCAGCATTTT. It specifies CASTLSRGSNQPQHF.

The chain employs TRBV21-1 and TRBJ2-4. TRBV21-1 is shown as a pseudogene. CDR3 length equals 9 residues. For the CDR3, the DNA is TGTGCCAGCAGGGGGATAGGGAACTTC. This gives the protein CASRGIGNF.

This clone was counted once. V gene TRBV11-1 combines with J gene TRBJ2-7, with TRBD1 matching over 7 bases. In germline, CDR1 is SGHAT, CDR2 FQDESV (reference sequence). The CDR3 runs 15 residues. Trimming took 2 bases from V and 7 from J; bases not matched to a gene: 11. The CDR3 reads CASSLSGQTYREQYF. The CDR3 nucleotides are TGTGCCAGCAGCTTATCGGGACAGACTTATAGAGAGCAGTACTTC.

Of note for this clone: At the DNA level, this CDR3 is encoded by other sequences in the same sample as well. The chain uses TRBV5-4 and TRBJ1-2, with TRBD1 matching over 10 bases. J was trimmed by 7 bases and V by 3 bases; bases with no gene match: 6. The germline CDR1 and CDR2 sequences are SGHNT and YYREEE (reference sequence). The CDR3 has 14 amino acids. The CDR3 DNA is TGTGCCAGCAGCTGGAAGACAGGGGGCTCTGGCTACACCTTC. This translates into CASSWKTGGSGYTF.

This clone was seen just once. The chain recombines TRBV28 with TRBJ1-5; D is ambiguous. The CDR3 is 14 amino acids. V was shortened by 5 bases and J by 1 base, with 9 bases between the two germline ends. Germline CDR1 reads MDHEN; CDR2 reads SYDVKM. For the CDR3, the DNA is TGTGCCAGCAGTCCCGAGGCAAGCAATCAGCCCCAGCATTTT. Its protein product is CASSPEASNQPQHF.

This chain joins TRBV10-3 and TRBJ1-1, with TRBD1 matching over 8 bases. Per germline, CDR1 ENHRY and CDR2 SYGVKD. Trimming cost V 10 bases and J 0 bases; bases outside gene matches: 7. The CDR3 is 14 residues long. CDR3 loop: CATNGQGMNTEAFF. The CDR3 DNA reads as TGTGCCACAAACGGACAGGGAATGAACACTGAAGCTTTCTTT.

The rearrangement uses TRBV10-1 and TRBJ1-1; maybe TRBD1 (6 bases). Germline V CDR1 and CDR2: WNHNN, SYGVQD (reference sequence). The CDR3 extends over 13 amino acids. V shed 0 bases and J shed 11 bases, with 13 bases lying between them. The CDR3 spells CASSESGGWRAFF. The CDR3 nucleotides read TGCGCCAGCAGTGAGTCGGGGGGCTGGCGGGCTTTCTTT.

The V call is TRBV29-1, the J call TRBJ1-2, with D possibly being TRBD1 (6 bases). Germline values: CDR1 SQVTM, CDR2 ANQGSEA. Trimming took 7 bases from V and 4 from J, leaving 16 bases between them. CDR3 length: 13 residues. CDR3 nucleotide sequence: TGCAGCGCTACCGACAGGATCGGCTATGGCTACACCTTC. It encodes CSATDRIGYGYTF.

The chain recombines TRBV25-1 with TRBJ1-2; possibly TRBD1 for D (5 bases). This CDR3 is 13 amino acids long. Germline V gives CDR1 MGHDK, CDR2 SYGVNS. V was pared by 7 bases and J by 8 bases, with 17 bases between. The CDR3 DNA reads as TGTGCCAGCACCGTGGGGGGGTCGGGAGGCTACACCTTC. Encoded protein: CASTVGGSGGYTF.

The rearrangement joins TRBV2 to TRBJ2-3, with D unclear. Trimming took 4 bases from V and 4 from J, leaving 6 bases between them. The CDR3 covers 12 residues. The germline CDR1 and CDR2 sequences are SNHLY and FYNNEI. CDR3 residues: CASSVPPDTQYF. For the CDR3, the DNA is TGTGCCAGCAGTGTTCCCCCAGATACGCAGTATTTT. Filled out from reference TRBV2 and TRBJ2-3, the complete variable domain reads EPEVTQTPSHQVTQMGQEVILRCVPISNHLYFYWYRQILGQKVEFLVSFYNNEISEKSEIFDDQFSVERPDGSNFTLKIRSTKLEDSAMYFCASSVPPDTQYFGPGTRLTVL.

V and J are TRBV4-1 and TRBJ1-1, with 10 bases that match TRBD1. There are 15 residues in the CDR3. The J segment lost 5 bases and the V segment lost 3 bases, leaving 6 bases of the junction unmatched. Germline CDR1 and CDR2: MGHRA and YSYEKL. The DNA of the CDR3 is TGCGCCAGCAGCCATACGACAGGGGGCTTGACTGAAGCTTTCTTT. Its translation: CASSHTTGGLTEAFF.

V usage is TRBV6-5 and J usage is TRBJ1-1, with TRBD1 as a possible D gene (5 bases). Germline assignment: CDR1 MNHEY and CDR2 SVGAGI. Trimming shortened V by 0 bases and J by 1 base, and 9 bases separated the two germline ends. The CDR3 is made up of 15 amino acids. This chain's CDR3 is CASSYSSQGNTEAFF. The CDR3 DNA reads TGTGCCAGCAGTTACTCGAGTCAGGGGAACACTGAAGCTTTCTTT.

The chain combines TRBV5-4 with TRBJ2-1; 9 nucleotides match TRBD2. Unmatched junction bases numbered 13, after V lost 6 bases and J lost 9 bases. Germline values: CDR1 SGHNT, CDR2 YYREEE (reference sequence). This CDR3 is built from 15 residues. The CDR3 sequence is CASTWGSGSFGEQFF. In DNA form, the CDR3 reads TGTGCCAGCACTTGGGGTAGCGGGAGTTTTGGTGAGCAGTTCTTC.

The V gene is TRBV7-9, the J gene TRBJ2-1; 10 bases align to TRBD2. V trimming: 6 bases; J trimming: 8 bases; junction bases outside the gene matches: 10. The CDR3 runs to 15 residues. Per the germline V gene, CDR1 is SEHNR and CDR2 is FQNEAQ (reference sequence). The CDR3 loop reads CASSTLAGVFDEQFF. The CDR3 DNA reads as TGTGCCAGCAGTACCCTAGCGGGAGTATTCGATGAGCAGTTCTTC.